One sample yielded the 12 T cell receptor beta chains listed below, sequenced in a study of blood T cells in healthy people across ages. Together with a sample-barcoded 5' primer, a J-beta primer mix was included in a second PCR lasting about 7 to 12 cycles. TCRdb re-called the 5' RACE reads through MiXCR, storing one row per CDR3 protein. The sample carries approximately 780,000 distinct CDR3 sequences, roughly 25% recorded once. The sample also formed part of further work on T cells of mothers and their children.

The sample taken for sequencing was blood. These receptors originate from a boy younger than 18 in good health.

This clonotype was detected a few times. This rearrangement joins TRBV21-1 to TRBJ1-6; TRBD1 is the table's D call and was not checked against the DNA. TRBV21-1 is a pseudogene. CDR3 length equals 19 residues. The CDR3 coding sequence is TGTGCCAGTCCCCCCGACAGTGCTCATTTCTACTCCTATAATTCACCCCTCCACTTT. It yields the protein CASPPDSAHFYSYNSPLHF.

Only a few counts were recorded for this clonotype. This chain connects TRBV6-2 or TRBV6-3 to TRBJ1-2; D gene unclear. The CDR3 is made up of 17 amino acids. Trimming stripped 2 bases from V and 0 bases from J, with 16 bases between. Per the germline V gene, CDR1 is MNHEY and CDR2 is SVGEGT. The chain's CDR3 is CASSYGLSTRTNYGYTF. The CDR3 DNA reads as TGTGCCAGCAGTTACGGACTCTCAACCAGGACTAACTATGGCTACACCTTC.

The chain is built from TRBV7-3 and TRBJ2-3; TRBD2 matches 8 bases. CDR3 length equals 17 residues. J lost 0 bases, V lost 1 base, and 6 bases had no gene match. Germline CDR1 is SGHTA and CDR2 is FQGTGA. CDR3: CASSLRSGGASTDTQYF. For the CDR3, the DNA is TGTGCCAGCAGCTTAAGAAGCGGGGGCGCTAGCACAGATACGCAGTATTTT.

The CDR3, as DNA: TGTGCCAGCAGCTCGGACAGGGCTCCTAATGAAAAACTGTTTTTT. Protein: CASSSDRAPNEKLFF. The V call is TRBV5-4, the J call TRBJ1-4, with 8 bases lining up with TRBD1. The CDR3 totals 15 residues. Trimming at V came to 3 bases and at J to 3 bases, leaving 4 bases not matched to a gene. Germline V lookup: CDR1 SGHNT, CDR2 YYREEE (reference sequence).

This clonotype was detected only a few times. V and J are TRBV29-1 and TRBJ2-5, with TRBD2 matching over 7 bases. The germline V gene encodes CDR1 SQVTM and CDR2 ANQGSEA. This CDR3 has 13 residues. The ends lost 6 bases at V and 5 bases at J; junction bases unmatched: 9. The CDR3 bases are TGCAGCGTGCCACGAGCGGGGCACGAGACCCAGTACTTC. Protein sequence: CSVPRAGHETQYF. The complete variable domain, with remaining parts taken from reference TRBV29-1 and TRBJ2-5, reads SAVISQKPSRDICQRGTSLTIQCQVDSQVTMMFWYRQQPGQSLTLIATANQGSEATYESGFVIDKFPISRPNLTFSTLTVSNMSPEDSSIYLCSVPRAGHETQYFGPGTRLLVL.

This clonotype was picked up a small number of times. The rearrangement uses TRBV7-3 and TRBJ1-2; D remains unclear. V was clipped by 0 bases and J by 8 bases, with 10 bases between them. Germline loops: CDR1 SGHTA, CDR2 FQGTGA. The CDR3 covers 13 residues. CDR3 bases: TGTGCCAGCAGCTTAACGAAAGGGAGGGGCTACACCTTC. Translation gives CASSLTKGRGYTF.

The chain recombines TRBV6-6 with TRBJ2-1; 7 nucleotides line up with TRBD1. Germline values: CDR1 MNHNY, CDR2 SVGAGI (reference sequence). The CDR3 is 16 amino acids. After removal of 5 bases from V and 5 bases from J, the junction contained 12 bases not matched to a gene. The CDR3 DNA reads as TGTGCCAGCAGTCGATCCCCAAGGGGGCATAACAATGAGCAGTTCTTC. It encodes CASSRSPRGHNNEQFF.

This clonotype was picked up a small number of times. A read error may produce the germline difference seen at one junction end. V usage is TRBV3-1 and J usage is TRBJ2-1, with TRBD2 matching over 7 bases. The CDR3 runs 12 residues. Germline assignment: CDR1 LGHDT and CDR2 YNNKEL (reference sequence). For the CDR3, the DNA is TGTGCCAGCAGCCAATCAAGCGGGGCTTGTATCTTC. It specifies CASSQSSGACIF.

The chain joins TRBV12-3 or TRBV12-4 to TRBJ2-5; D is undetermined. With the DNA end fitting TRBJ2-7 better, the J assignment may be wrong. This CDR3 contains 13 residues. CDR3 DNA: TGTGCCAGCAGTTTAAGGGCAGGCTACGAGCAGTACTTC. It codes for CASSLRAGYEQYF.

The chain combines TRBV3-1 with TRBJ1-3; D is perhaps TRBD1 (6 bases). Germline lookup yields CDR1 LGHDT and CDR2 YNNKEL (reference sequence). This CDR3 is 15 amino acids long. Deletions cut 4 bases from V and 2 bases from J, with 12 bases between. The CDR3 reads CASSPGAQAGNTIYF. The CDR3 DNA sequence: TGTGCCAGCAGCCCGGGGGCGCAGGCTGGAAACACCATATATTTT.

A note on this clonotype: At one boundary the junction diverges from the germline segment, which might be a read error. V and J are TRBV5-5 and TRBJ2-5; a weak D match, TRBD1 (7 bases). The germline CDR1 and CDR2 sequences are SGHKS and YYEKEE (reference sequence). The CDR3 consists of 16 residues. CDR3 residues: CASSVGARRGRYERFF. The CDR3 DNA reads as TGTGCCAGCAGCGTCGGTGCTAGGAGGGGGCGGTATGAGCGGTTCTTC.

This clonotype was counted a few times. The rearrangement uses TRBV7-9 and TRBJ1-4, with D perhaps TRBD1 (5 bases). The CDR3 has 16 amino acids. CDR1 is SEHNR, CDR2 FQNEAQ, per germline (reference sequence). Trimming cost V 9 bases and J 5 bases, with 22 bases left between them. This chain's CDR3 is CASSHLSGTGNEKLFF. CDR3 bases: TGTGCCAGTAGTCATCTTTCCGGGACTGGCAATGAAAAACTGTTTTTT.